This is a list of T cell receptor beta chains from one sample in a study of T cell responses to AZD1222 COVID-19 vaccine. Some clones are missing from TCRdb's copy, which holds only in-frame ones; the method was immunoSEQ multiplex PCR. The sample includes 150,000 to 160,000 clones, about 88% of them seen just once. Sample: peripheral blood, taken on day 0 of AZD1222 vaccination. The receptors stem from an adult in good health. CDR3s include the opening cysteine and the closing phenylalanine or tryptophan. Size is omitted from some rows. Given values are once, few, many or a class for expanded clones.

V gene	clone size	J gene	CDR3 protein
TRBV6-1	NA	TRBJ1-2	CASSDTPNYGYTF
TRBV10-3	NA	TRBJ1-3	CAISPQGPQDTIYF
TRBV5-5	NA	TRBJ2-7	CASSSTVTYEQYF
TRBV10-3	NA	TRBJ2-2	CAISVEGPGLTGELFF
TRBV7-6	NA	TRBJ2-5	CASSLEILNTETQYF
TRBV5-1	NA	TRBJ2-5	CASSLVGGPETQYF
TRBV9	NA	TRBJ1-2	CASSQRSDPGGYTF
TRBV2	NA	TRBJ2-3	CASSWFADTQYF
TRBV4-3	NA	TRBJ2-3	CASSQNSGGFLTDTQYF
TRBV11-2	NA	TRBJ2-3	CASSFSGGGTDTQYF
TRBV6-1	NA	TRBJ1-3	CASSWDDLRGNTIYF
TRBV27	few	TRBJ1-2	CASRRGANYGYTF
TRBV2	NA	TRBJ2-5	CASSSGVGETQYF
TRBV29-1	NA	TRBJ2-7	CSVEADRQGNEQYF
TRBV7-2	NA	TRBJ1-2	CASSLQGVDGYTF
TRBV11-2	NA	TRBJ2-7	CASSLRDLSRYEQYF
TRBV9	NA	TRBJ2-1	CASSVRTSGGEQFF
TRBV5-5	NA	TRBJ1-1	CASSLAPVGNTEAFF
TRBV27	NA	TRBJ1-2	CASSLLGGGYTF
TRBV29-1	NA	TRBJ2-3	CSVEIIRPWNEASPDTQYF
TRBV6-2/TRBV6-3	NA	TRBJ1-2	CASSYRTNYGYTF
TRBV3-1/TRBV3-2	NA	TRBJ2-2	CASSQGLFEGTGELFF
TRBV5-1	NA	TRBJ2-3	CASSLPGTVGDTQYF
TRBV6-6	NA	TRBJ1-1	CASWDRGMITEAFF
TRBV19	NA	TRBJ2-7	CASSIDGDRVNEQYF
TRBV6-2/TRBV6-3	NA	TRBJ2-7	CASSWTVSYEQYF
TRBV6-1	few	TRBJ1-6	CASSEFRGAGNSPLHF
TRBV11-3	NA	TRBJ1-5	CASSPTGFNQPQHF
TRBV6-4	NA	TRBJ1-1	CASSVRMNTEAFF
TRBV10-3	NA	TRBJ1-1	CAISGGVRTEAFF
TRBV5-1	NA	TRBJ1-3	CASSSGGISSGNTIYF
TRBV6-5	NA	TRBJ2-7	CASGTDYEQYF
TRBV3-1/TRBV3-2	NA	TRBJ1-5	CASSQDQVQPQHF
TRBV24-1	NA	TRBJ2-1	CATSGGTLLFF
TRBV5-8	NA	TRBJ1-2	CASSLAGTGADYGYTF
TRBV28	NA	TRBJ2-1	CASTAGTASYNEQFF
TRBV2	NA	TRBJ1-5	CASREDRVGKPQHF
TRBV24-1	NA	TRBJ2-5	CATSDGAGKGVETQYF
TRBV5-6	once	TRBJ2-5	CASSLDLRGEETQYF
TRBV28	NA	TRBJ2-2	CASIISMGAGTGELFF
TRBV27	NA	TRBJ2-3	CASSSPRPGTGASTDTQYF
TRBV5-8	NA	TRBJ1-6	CASSLGTVSSPLHF
TRBV11-2	once	TRBJ1-4	CASSIGQVANEKLFF
TRBV6-1	NA	TRBJ2-1	CASSGVRGGNYNEQFF
TRBV18	NA	TRBJ2-5	CASSRQGRETQYF
TRBV20-1	NA	TRBJ2-7	CSASLGNYEQYF
TRBV1	NA	TRBJ2-7	CTSSQAAAYEQYF
TRBV6-6	NA	TRBJ2-7	CASRTINGVYF